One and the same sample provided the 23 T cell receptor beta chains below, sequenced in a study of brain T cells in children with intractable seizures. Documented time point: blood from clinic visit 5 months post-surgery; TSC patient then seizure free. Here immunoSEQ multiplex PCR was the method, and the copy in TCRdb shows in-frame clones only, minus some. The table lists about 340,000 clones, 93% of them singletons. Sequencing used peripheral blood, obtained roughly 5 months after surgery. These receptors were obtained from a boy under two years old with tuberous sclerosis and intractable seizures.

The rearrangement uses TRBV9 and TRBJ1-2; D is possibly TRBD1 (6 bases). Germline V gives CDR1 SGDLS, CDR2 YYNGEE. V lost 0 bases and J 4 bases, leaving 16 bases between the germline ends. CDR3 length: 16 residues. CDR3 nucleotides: TGTGCCAGCAGCGTAGAAATGAGGGGGGTCGGCTATGGCTACACCTTC. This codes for CASSVEMRGVGYGYTF.

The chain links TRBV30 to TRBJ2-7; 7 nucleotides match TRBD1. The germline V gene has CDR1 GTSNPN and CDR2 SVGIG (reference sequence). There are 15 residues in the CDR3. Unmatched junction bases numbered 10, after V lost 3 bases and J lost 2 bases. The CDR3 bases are TGTGCCTGGAGCGCGACAGGGACCGCGACCTACGAGCAGTACTTC. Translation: CAWSATGTATYEQYF.

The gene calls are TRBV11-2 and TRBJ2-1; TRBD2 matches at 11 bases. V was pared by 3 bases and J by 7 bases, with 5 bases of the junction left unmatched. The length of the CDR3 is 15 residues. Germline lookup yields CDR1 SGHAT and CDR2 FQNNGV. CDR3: CASSFSGGAWNEQFF. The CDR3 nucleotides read TGTGCCAGCAGCTTTAGCGGGGGGGCATGGAATGAGCAGTTCTTC.

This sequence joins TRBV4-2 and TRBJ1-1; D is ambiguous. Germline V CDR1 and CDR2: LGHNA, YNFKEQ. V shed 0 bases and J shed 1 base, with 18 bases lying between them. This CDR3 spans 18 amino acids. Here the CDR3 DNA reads TGTGCCAGCAGCCAAGAATCTTCGTCGGGGAGTCGGAACACTGAAGCTTTCTTT. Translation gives CASSQESSSGSRNTEAFF.

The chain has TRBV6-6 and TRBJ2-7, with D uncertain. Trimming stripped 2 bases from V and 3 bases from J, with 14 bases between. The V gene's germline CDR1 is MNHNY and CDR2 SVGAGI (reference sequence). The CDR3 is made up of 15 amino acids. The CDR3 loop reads CASSYMTESGYEQYF. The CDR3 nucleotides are TGTGCCAGCAGTTACATGACCGAGTCGGGCTACGAGCAGTACTTC.

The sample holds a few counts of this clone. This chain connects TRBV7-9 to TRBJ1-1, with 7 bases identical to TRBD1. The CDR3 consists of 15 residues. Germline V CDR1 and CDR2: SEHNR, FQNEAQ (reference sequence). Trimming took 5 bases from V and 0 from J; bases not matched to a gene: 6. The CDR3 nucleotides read TGTGCCAGCAGCCCACAGACAGGGATGAACACTGAAGCTTTCTTT. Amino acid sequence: CASSPQTGMNTEAFF.

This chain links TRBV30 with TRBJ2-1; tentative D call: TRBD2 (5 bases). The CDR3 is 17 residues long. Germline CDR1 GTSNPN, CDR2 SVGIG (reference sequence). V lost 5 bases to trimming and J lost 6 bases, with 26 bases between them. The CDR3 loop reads CAWSSHLGPRDSNEQFF. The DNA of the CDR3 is TGTGCCTGGTCTTCCCATCTGGGCCCTCGGGATTCCAATGAGCAGTTCTTC.

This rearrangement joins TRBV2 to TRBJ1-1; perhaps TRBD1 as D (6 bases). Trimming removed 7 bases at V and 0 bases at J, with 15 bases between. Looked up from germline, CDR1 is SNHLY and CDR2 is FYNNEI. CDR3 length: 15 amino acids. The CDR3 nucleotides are TGTGCCAGCACCCTACAGGGTTCGATGAACACTGAAGCTTTCTTT. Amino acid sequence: CASTLQGSMNTEAFF.

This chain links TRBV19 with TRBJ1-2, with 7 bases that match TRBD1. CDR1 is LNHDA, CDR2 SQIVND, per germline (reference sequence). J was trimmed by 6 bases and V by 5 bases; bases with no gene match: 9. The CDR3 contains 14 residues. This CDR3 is CASSATGQGDGYTF. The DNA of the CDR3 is TGTGCCAGTAGTGCGACAGGGCAGGGTGATGGCTACACCTTC.

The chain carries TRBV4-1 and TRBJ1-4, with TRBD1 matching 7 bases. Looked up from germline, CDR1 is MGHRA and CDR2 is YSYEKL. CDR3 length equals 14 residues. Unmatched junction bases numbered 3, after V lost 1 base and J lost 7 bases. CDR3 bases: TGCGCCAGCAGCCAAGCTGACAGGGTTGAAAAACTGTTTTTT. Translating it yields CASSQADRVEKLFF.

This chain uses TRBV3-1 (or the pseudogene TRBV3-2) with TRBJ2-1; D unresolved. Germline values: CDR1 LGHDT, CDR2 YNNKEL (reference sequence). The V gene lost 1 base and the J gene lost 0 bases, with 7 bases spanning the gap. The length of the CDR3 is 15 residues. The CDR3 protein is CASSQVVSSYNEQFF. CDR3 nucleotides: TGTGCCAGCAGCCAAGTGGTTAGCTCCTACAATGAGCAGTTCTTC.

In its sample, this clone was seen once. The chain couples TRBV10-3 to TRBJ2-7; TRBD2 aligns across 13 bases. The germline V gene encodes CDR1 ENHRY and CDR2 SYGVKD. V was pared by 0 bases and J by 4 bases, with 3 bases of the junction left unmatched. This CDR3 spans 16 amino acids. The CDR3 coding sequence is TGTGCCATCAGTGAGTCACCACTAGCGGGGGGGTACGAGCAGTACTTC. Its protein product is CAISESPLAGGYEQYF.

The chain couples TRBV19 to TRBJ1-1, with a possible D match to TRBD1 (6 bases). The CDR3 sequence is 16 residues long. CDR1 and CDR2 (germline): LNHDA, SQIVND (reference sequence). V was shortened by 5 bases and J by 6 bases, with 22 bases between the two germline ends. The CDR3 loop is CASSASGSGVGAEAFF. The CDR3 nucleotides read TGTGCCAGTAGTGCCTCCGGCTCAGGGGTCGGAGCTGAAGCTTTCTTT.

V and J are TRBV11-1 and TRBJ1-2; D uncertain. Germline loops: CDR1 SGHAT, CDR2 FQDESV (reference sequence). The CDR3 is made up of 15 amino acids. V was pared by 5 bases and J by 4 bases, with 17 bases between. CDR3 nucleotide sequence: TGTGCCAGCAGCATCGGGAGCGACAACTCCTATGGCTACACCTTC. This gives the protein CASSIGSDNSYGYTF.

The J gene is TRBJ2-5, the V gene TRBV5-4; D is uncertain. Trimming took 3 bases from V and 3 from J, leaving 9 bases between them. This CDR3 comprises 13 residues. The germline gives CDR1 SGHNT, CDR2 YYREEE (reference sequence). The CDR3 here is CASSSRPEETQYF. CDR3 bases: TGTGCCAGCAGCTCCCGTCCTGAAGAGACCCAGTACTTC.

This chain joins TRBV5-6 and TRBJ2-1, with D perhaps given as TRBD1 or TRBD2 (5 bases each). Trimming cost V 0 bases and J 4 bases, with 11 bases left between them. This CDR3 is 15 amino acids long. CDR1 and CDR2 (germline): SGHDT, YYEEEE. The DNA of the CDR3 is TGTGCCAGCAGCTTGGTGGGGGAGCCTTACAATGAGCAGTTCTTC. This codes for CASSLVGEPYNEQFF. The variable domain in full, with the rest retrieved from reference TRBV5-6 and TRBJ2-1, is DAGVTQSPTHLIKTRGQQVTLRCSPKSGHDTVSWYQQALGQGPQFIFQYYEEEERQRGNFPDRFSGHQFPNYSSELNVNALLLGDSALYLCASSLVGEPYNEQFFGPGTRLTVL.

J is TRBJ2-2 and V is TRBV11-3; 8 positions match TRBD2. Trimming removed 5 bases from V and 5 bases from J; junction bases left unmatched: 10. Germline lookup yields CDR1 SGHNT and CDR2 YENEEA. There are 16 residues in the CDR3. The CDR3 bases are TGTGCCAGCAGCAATCGGCGGGGGGTGAGGACCGGGGAGCTGTTTTTT. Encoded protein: CASSNRRGVRTGELFF.

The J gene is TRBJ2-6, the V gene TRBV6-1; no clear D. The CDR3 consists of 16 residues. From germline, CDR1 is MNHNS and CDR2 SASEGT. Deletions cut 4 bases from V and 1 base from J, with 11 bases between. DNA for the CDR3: TGTGCCAGCAGTGCCCGCGCAGCTTCTGGGGCCAACGTCCTGACTTTC. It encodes CASSARAASGANVLTF.

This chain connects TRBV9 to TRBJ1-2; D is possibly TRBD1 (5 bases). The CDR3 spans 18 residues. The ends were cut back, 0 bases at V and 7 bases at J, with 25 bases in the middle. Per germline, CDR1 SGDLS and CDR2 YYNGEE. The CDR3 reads CASSVEDWGGESKSGYTF. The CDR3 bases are TGTGCCAGCAGCGTAGAGGATTGGGGCGGGGAATCGAAATCTGGCTACACCTTC.

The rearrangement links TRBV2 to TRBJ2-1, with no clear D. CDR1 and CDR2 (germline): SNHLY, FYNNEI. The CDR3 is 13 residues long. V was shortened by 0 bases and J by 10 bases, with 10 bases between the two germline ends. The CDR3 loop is CASSEAFADEQFF. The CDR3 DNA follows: TGTGCCAGCAGTGAAGCGTTTGCCGACGAGCAGTTCTTC.

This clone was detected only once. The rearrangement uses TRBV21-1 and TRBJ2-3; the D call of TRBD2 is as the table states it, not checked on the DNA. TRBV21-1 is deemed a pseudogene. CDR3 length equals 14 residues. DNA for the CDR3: TGTGCCAGCAGCAAAGGAGGATTCGCAGATACGCAGTATTTT. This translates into CASSKGGFADTQYF.

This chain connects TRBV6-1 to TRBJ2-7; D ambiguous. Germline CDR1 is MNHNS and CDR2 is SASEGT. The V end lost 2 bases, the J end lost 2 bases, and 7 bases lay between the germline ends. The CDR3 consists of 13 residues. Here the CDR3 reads CASSEKPTYEQYF. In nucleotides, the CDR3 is TGTGCCAGCAGTGAAAAGCCCACCTACGAGCAGTACTTC.

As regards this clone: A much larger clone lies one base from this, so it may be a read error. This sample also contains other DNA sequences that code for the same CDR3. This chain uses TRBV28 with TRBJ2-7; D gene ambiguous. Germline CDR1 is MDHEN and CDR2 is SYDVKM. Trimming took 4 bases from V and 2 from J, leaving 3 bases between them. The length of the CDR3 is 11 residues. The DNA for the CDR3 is TGTGCCAGCAGTTCCCCCTACGAGCAGTACTTC. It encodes CASSSPYEQYF.